This TCR beta chain was found in a study of response to subunit inactivated influenza vaccine (dated by TCRdb to the late 2010s). Study-wide context: Deep quantitative T cell receptor repertoire profiling was used in the study to track responses to a trivalent subunit inactivated influenza vaccine. Study-level results and caveats: The authors proposed that each seasonal influenza vaccination may bring in only a limited number of new T cells.

The library was made by RT-PCR. The listed sequencing device is Illumina HiSeq 2500. TCRdb handled the public reads itself, with Q25 trimming in fastp and clone calling in MiXCR, and kept productive beta chains. One record per CDR3 amino acid sequence lists the most common genes and DNA. For this sample there are 600,000 to 850,000 distinct CDR3 sequences; 11% to 15% appear just once. The top ten constitute approximately 7.6% of the sample. Remarks on this clonotype: The clone's antigen remains unknown. No much larger clone exists at a distance of one base, and base qualities are not known.

The sample consisted of PBMCs from blood, taken 14 days before vaccination. The receptor was isolated from a man in his fifties who received an inactivated influenza vaccine. Donor details come from another sample of the same person, matched by shared clones.

The nucleotide sequence is TGTGCCAGCAGTGAAGGTTCCGCCGCGCAGTTCTTC. Translated, it gives CASSEGSAAQFF. The chain was built from TRBV2 and TRBJ2-1, with the D gene uncertain. Reading from cysteine to phenylalanine, the CDR3 counts 12 amino acids. Only the CDR3 region is kept as DNA, spanning 36 bases read in frame from base 1. V gives up 1 base and J gives up 12 bases, and the segment between their germline ends measures 10 bases. CDR1 and CDR2, per the germline V gene, are SNHLY and FYNNEI.